The TCR beta chain under discussion was sequenced for a study of cytomegalovirus exposure and HLA in healthy donors. The primer mix had 60 Vbeta and 13 Jbeta primers. Only in-frame clones appear in the TCRdb table, and some are missing; sequencing was by immunoSEQ multiplex PCR. This sample has about 120,000 clones, with 74% found just once. This CDR3 has 16 amino acids. Germline CDR1 reads GTSNPN; CDR2 reads SVGIG (reference sequence). Between the trimmed V and J ends, which lost 4 bases and 4 bases, there was a span of 17 bases. The receptor comes from a woman aged 45-60 years in good health and CMV-seropositive. The sample consisted of PBMCs. The chain links TRBV30 to TRBJ2-6, with D possibly being TRBD2 (6 bases). CDR3 in amino acids: CAWTLSGDRGANVLTF. As DNA, the CDR3 is TGTGCCTGGACCCTTTCGGGGGATCGGGGGGCCAACGTCCTGACTTTC.